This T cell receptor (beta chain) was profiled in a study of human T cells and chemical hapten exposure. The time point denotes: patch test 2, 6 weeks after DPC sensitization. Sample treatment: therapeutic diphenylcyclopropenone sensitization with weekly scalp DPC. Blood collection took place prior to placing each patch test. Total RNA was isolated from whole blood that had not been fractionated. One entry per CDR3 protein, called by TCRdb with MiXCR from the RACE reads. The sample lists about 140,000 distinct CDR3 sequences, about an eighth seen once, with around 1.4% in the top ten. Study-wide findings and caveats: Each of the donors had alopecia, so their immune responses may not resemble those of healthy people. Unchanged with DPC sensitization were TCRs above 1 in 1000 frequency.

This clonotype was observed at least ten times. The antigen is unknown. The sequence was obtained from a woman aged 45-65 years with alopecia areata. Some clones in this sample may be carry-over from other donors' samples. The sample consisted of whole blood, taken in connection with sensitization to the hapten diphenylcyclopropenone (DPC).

The CDR3 sequence is CASSTSGTYGYTF. CDR3 DNA sequence: TGTGCCAGTAGTACCTCAGGGACCTATGGCTACACCTTC. V gene TRBV19 combines with J gene TRBJ1-2, with D perhaps matching TRBD1 (5 bases). CDR1 and CDR2 from the germline V gene are LNHDA and SQIVND (reference sequence). Trimming took 4 bases from V and 4 from J, leaving 10 bases between them. This CDR3 comprises 13 residues. Using reference TRBV19 and TRBJ1-2 for the parts outside the CDR3, the full variable domain is DGGITQSPKYLFRKEGQNVTLSCEQNLNHDAMYWYRQDPGQGLRLIYYSQIVNDFQKGDIAEGYSVSREKKESFPLTVTSAQKNPTAFYLCASSTSGTYGYTFGSGTRLTVV.